This T cell receptor beta chain was identified during a study of shared clonotypes between healthy human individuals. The naive CD8 fraction comprised CD45RO-negative cells positively selected for CCR7 and excluded terminally differentiated effector memory CD45RA+ cells. TCRdb's table, derived via immunoSEQ multiplex PCR, lists solely in-frame clones and lacks some. This sample yields roughly 2.1 million clones, of which 85% to 95% are seen a single time; 1.5% to 2% belongs to the top ten. Per germline, CDR1 MDHEN and CDR2 SYDVKM. This CDR3 spans 14 amino acids. J was trimmed by 2 bases and V by 6 bases; bases with no gene match: 6.

V and J are TRBV28 and TRBJ2-5, with TRBD1 matching 7 bases. This receptor was obtained from a man younger than 30 in good health. Some clones in this sample may be carry-over from other donors' samples. The specimen sequenced was naive CD8+ T cells from PBMCs. For the CDR3, the DNA is TGTGCCAGCAGCGGGACAGCCGAGCAAGAGACCCAGTACTTC. This encodes CASSGTAEQETQYF.